The clone carrying this T cell receptor (beta chain) has a handful of counts. The V gene end was trimmed by 5 bases and the J gene end by 7 bases; junction bases not matched to a gene: 10. The CDR3 is made up of 15 amino acids. CDR1 and CDR2 (germline): SGHAT, FQNNGV. These data are taken from a study of blood T cell repertoires in COVID-19. The assay was immunoSEQ multiplex PCR, and TCRdb's table has in-frame clones only and misses some. The table has hundreds of thousands of clones, approximately 85% seen once. The sequence was collected from a woman in her thirties or forties with acute COVID-19. The chain recombines TRBV11-2 with TRBJ1-4, with 7 bases identical to TRBD1. The sequencing sample was made of PBMCs or T cells enriched from blood (not recorded which). In nucleotides, the CDR3 is TGTGCCAGCAGCCTTAGGGCAGGGGGTCCTGAAAAACTGTTTTTT. This codes for CASSLRAGGPEKLFF.